The 19 T cell receptor beta chains below all came from one sample that was sequenced in a study of glioma-infiltrating T cells after dendritic cell vaccination. Assay used: immunoSEQ multiplex PCR; TCRdb lists only in-frame clones, some missing. This table holds about 73,000 clones, about 80% found once. The specimen comprised blood, sampled before dendritic cell vaccination. Every receptor here comes from a human donor with glioblastoma.

The chain uses TRBV21-1 and TRBJ2-1; no check of the table's D call, TRBD1, against the DNA was made. TRBV21-1 is deemed a pseudogene. This CDR3 is 15 amino acids long. DNA for the CDR3: TGTGCCAGCATGGAGACAGGCCCATATGGGGATGAGCAGTTCTTC. Its translation: CASMETGPYGDEQFF.

The CDR3 DNA reads TGCGCCAGCAGTCCCTCGGGACAGGGTCTGGTCACCGGGGAGCTGTTTTTT. Translating it yields CASSPSGQGLVTGELFF. The V gene is TRBV23-1, the J gene TRBJ2-2; TRBD1 aligns across 9 bases. TRBV23-1 is assigned to the ORF class and has an uncertain function. The CDR3 length is 17 residues. J lost 4 bases, V lost 4 bases, and 10 bases had no gene match.

The V and J genes are TRBV7-8 and TRBJ2-1, with D possibly matching TRBD2 (5 bases). With 1 base removed from V and 3 bases from J, the gap between germline ends came to 10 bases. From germline, CDR1 is SGHVS and CDR2 FQNEAQ. This CDR3 has 15 residues. CDR3 sequence (DNA): TGTGCCAGCAGCTTAGGGACTCAACTCTACAATGAGCAGTTCTTC. It encodes CASSLGTQLYNEQFF. Using reference TRBV7-8 and TRBJ2-1 for the parts outside the CDR3, the full variable domain is GAGVSQSPRYKVAKRGQDVALRCDPISGHVSLFWYQQALGQGPEFLTYFQNEAQLDKSGLPSDRFFAERPEGSVSTLKIQRTQQEDSAVYLCASSLGTQLYNEQFFGPGTRLTVL.

The chain combines TRBV15 with TRBJ2-1; tentative D call: TRBD2 (5 bases). CDR3 length: 16 residues. Per the germline V gene, CDR1 is LNHNV and CDR2 is YYDKDF (reference sequence). V was cut by 9 bases and J by 7 bases, with 25 bases left in between. Written as DNA, the CDR3 is TGTGCCACAGCCCCGAAGGGAGACGGTAGTGGGAATGAGCAGTTCTTC. Translating gives CATAPKGDGSGNEQFF.

The rearrangement links TRBV18 to TRBJ1-5; D possibly corresponds to TRBD1 (5 bases). Germline assignment: CDR1 KGHSH and CDR2 LQKENI. V lost 4 bases and J lost 5, with 15 bases in between. The CDR3 extends over 15 amino acids. In DNA, the CDR3 is TGTGCCAGCTCACTGGAATCAGGGTCAGATCAGCCCCAGCATTTT. Its protein is CASSLESGSDQPQHF.

This clone was seen a few times. The rearrangement links TRBV6-6 to TRBJ2-7; D remains ambiguous. Germline CDR1 is MNHNY and CDR2 is SVGAGI (reference sequence). This CDR3 region has 15 residues. V lost 2 bases and J lost 0, with 11 bases in between. The CDR3 reads CASSYEAAFSYEQYF. The CDR3 DNA reads as TGTGCCAGCAGTTACGAGGCTGCCTTCTCCTACGAGCAGTACTTC.

The J gene is TRBJ1-5, the V gene TRBV19; 11 nucleotides match TRBD1. J gave up 5 bases and V 5 bases, and 5 bases lay outside the gene matches. There are 15 residues in the CDR3. Germline CDR1 and CDR2: LNHDA and SQIVND (reference sequence). The DNA of the CDR3 is TGTGCCAGTAGTGTACGGACAGGGGGCGATCAGCCCCAGCATTTT. Protein: CASSVRTGGDQPQHF.

This chain uses TRBV7-6 with TRBJ2-3; D remains unclear. V was clipped by 4 bases and J by 4 bases, with 12 bases between them. Germline CDR1 and CDR2: SGHVS and FNYEAQ. The CDR3 sequence is 14 residues long. This CDR3 reads CASSSTLAPDTQYF. In DNA form, the CDR3 reads TGTGCCAGCAGCTCGACTTTGGCCCCAGATACGCAGTATTTT.

The V call is TRBV7-3, the J call TRBJ2-1, with D maybe TRBD2 (5 bases). V dropped 4 bases and J dropped 3 bases, with 13 bases sitting between them. CDR1 is SGHTA and CDR2 is FQGTGA in the germline V gene. The CDR3 runs 15 residues. The chain's CDR3 is CASSSPPSGYNEQFF. The CDR3 DNA sequence: TGTGCCAGCAGCTCCCCGCCGAGCGGCTACAATGAGCAGTTCTTC.

The rearrangement uses TRBV5-1 and TRBJ1-2, with a weak D call TRBD1 (5 bases). The germline CDR1 and CDR2 sequences are SGHRS and YFSETQ. V dropped 4 bases and J dropped 7 bases, with 20 bases sitting between them. This CDR3 region has 15 residues. The CDR3 nucleotides are TGCGCCAGCAGCACCGCGGGGGAGCGAGCGTCTGGCTACACCTTC. This translates into CASSTAGERASGYTF.

The chain employs TRBV9 and TRBJ1-1, with a possible D match to TRBD1 (6 bases). Germline V CDR1 and CDR2: SGDLS, YYNGEE. This CDR3 contains 15 residues. Trimming removed 2 bases at V and 1 base at J, with 12 bases between. CDR3 in amino acids: CASSVIDRWNTEAFF. The CDR3 DNA is TGTGCCAGCAGCGTTATCGACAGGTGGAACACTGAAGCTTTCTTT.

The chain carries TRBV4-1 and TRBJ2-3; TRBD1 aligns across 10 bases. Looked up from germline, CDR1 is MGHRA and CDR2 is YSYEKL. V was clipped by 1 base and J by 6 bases; unmatched bases: 7. This CDR3 region has 16 residues. In DNA, the CDR3 is TGCGCCAGCAGCCAAGCCGGGACAGGGGCACCGGATACGCAGTATTTT. This encodes CASSQAGTGAPDTQYF.

The chain uses TRBV14 and TRBJ1-1, with 8 bases aligning to TRBD1. The trim removed 4 bases at V and 1 base at J, leaving 5 bases unmatched. This CDR3 region has 15 residues. Per germline, CDR1 SGHDN and CDR2 FVKESK. For the CDR3, the DNA is TGTGCCAGCAGCCTCCGGACAGGGCCGAACACTGAAGCTTTCTTT. Residues: CASSLRTGPNTEAFF.

The rearrangement joins TRBV11-2 to TRBJ1-4; D unclear. Trimming stripped 0 bases from V and 8 bases from J, with 13 bases between. Germline V gives CDR1 SGHAT, CDR2 FQNNGV. The CDR3 runs 15 residues. The CDR3, as DNA: TGTGCCAGCAGCTTAGATGGGTTCGGCGGGGAAAAACTGTTTTTT. It specifies CASSLDGFGGEKLFF. The whole variable domain, remainder taken from reference TRBV11-2 and TRBJ1-4, is EAGVAQSPRYKIIEKRQSVAFWCNPISGHATLYWYQQILGQGPKLLIQFQNNGVVDDSQLPKDRFSAERLKGVDSTLKIQPAKLEDSAVYLCASSLDGFGGEKLFFGSGTQLSVL.

The rearrangement joins TRBV18 to TRBJ1-1; possible D gene TRBD1, 5 bases. This CDR3 is 13 amino acids long. V lost 6 bases to trimming and J lost 1 base, with 9 bases between them. Germline V gives CDR1 KGHSH, CDR2 LQKENI. The CDR3 DNA follows: TGTGCCAGCTCCGGAGGGGAGAACACTGAAGCTTTCTTT. It translates to CASSGGENTEAFF.

This clone was observed a handful of times. The chain joins TRBV5-4 to TRBJ1-5, with 10 bases fitting TRBD1. Germline CDR1 is SGHNT and CDR2 is YYREEE (reference sequence). V was clipped by 4 bases and J by 2 bases; unmatched bases: 3. The CDR3 spans 15 residues. CDR3 nucleotide sequence: TGTGCCAGCAGCCTAGGGACAGGGGGCAATCAGCCCCAGCATTTT. Protein: CASSLGTGGNQPQHF.

The chain links TRBV5-1 to TRBJ1-2; D is possibly TRBD1 (6 bases). Trimming left V 1 base short and J 4 bases short, with 11 bases between. Per the germline V gene, CDR1 is SGHRS and CDR2 is YFSETQ. CDR3 length equals 14 residues. The CDR3 protein is CASSLTPGAYGYTF. For the CDR3, the DNA is TGCGCCAGCAGCTTGACTCCAGGGGCCTATGGCTACACCTTC.

This clone has a single count. The chain uses TRBV5-6 and TRBJ1-2; 10 positions agree with TRBD1. CDR1 and CDR2 (germline): SGHDT, YYEEEE. CDR3 length: 17 residues. Losses at the gene ends were 1 base for V and 3 bases for J; bases not matched to a gene: 9. The CDR3 nucleotides read TGTGCCAGCAGCTTGTATTATGGGACAGGGGACGACTATGGCTACACCTTC. Amino acids: CASSLYYGTGDDYGYTF. The full variable domain, completed using reference TRBV5-6 and TRBJ1-2, is DAGVTQSPTHLIKTRGQQVTLRCSPKSGHDTVSWYQQALGQGPQFIFQYYEEEERQRGNFPDRFSGHQFPNYSSELNVNALLLGDSALYLCASSLYYGTGDDYGYTFGSGTRLTVV.

The chain employs TRBV18 and TRBJ1-1; unclear D gene. The CDR3 sequence is 13 residues long. Trimming removed 3 bases from V and 1 base from J, with 6 bases in between. Germline CDR1 is KGHSH and CDR2 is LQKENI. The CDR3 sequence is CASSPGRNTEAFF. The CDR3 DNA sequence: TGTGCCAGCTCACCGGGCAGGAACACTGAAGCTTTCTTT.